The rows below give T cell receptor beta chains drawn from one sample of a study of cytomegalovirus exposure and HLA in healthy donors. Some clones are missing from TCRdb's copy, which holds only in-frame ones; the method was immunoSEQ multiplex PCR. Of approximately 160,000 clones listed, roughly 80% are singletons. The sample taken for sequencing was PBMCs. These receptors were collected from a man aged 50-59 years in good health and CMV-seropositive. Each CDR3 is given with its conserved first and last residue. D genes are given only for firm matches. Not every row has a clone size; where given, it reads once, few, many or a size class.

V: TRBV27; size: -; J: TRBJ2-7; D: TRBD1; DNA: TGTGCCAGCCGCGACCAAAGGGACAGTTTCTACGAGCAGTACTTC; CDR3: CASRDQRDSFYEQYF
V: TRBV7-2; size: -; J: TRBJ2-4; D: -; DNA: TGTGCCAGCAGCTTAGAAGGGGTGGTAAACATTCAGTACTTC; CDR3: CASSLEGVVNIQYF
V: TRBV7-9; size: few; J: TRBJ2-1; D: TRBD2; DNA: TGTGCCAGCAGCTTCGGACTAGCCTCTCTCAATGAGCAGTTCTTC; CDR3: CASSFGLASLNEQFF
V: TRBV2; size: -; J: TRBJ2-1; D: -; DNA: TGTGCCAGCAGTGTAGGAGCCGGGTGGTTCTTC; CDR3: CASSVGAGWFF
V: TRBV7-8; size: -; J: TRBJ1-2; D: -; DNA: TGTGCCAGCAGCTCCGCGGGACGCCCGCGAGGTGGCTACACCTTC; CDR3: CASSSAGRPRGGYTF
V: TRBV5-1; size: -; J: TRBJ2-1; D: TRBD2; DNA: TGCGCCAGCAGCTTGGTTGCGGGAGTCGAGCAGTTCTTC; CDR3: CASSLVAGVEQFF
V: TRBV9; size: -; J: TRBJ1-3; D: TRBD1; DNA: TGTGCCAGCAGCCTACGGGACAGTAGCTCTGGAAACACCATATATTTT; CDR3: CASSLRDSSSGNTIYF
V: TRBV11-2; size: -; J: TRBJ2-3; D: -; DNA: TGTGCCAGCAGTCCCTCCCCCACAGATACGCAGTATTTT; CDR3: CASSPSPTDTQYF
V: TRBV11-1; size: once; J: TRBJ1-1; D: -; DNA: TGTGCCAGCAGCTACAGGAACACTGAAGCTTTCTTT; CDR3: CASSYRNTEAFF
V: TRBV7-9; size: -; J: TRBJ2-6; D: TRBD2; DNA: TGTGCCAGCAGCTTACCCAGCGGGACCTCTGGGGCCAACGTCCTGACTTTC; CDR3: CASSLPSGTSGANVLTF
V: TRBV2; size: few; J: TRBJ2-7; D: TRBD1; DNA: TGTGCCAGCAGTGATGGACAGGCCTACGAGCAGTACTTC; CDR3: CASSDGQAYEQYF
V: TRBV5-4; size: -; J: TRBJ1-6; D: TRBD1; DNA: TGTGCCAGCAGCCTCCGGGACAGATCACCCCTCCACTTT; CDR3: CASSLRDRSPLHF
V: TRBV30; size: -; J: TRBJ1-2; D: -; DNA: TGTGCCTGGAGTGACAGGATCTATGGCTACACCTTC; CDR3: CAWSDRIYGYTF
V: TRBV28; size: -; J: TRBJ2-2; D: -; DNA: TGTGCCAGCAGTCCCCCGGGGTGGAGGATGATTACCGGGGAGCCGTTTTTT; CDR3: CASSPPGWRMITGEPFF
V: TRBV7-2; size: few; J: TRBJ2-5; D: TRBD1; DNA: TGTGCCAGCAGCCCTCGACAGGGCCAAGAGACCCAGTACTTC; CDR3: CASSPRQGQETQYF
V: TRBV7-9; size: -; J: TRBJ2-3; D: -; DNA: TGTGCCAGCAGTCAGACAACTGATACGCAGTATTTT; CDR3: CASSQTTDTQYF
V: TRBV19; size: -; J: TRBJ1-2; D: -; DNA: TGTGCCAGTAGTATAGATAAGGGGCCGGGTCGCGGCTACACCTTC; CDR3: CASSIDKGPGRGYTF
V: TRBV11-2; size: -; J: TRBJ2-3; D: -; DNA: TGTGCCAGCAGCTTAGGCTTGCGGGGAGCCACAGATACGCAGTATTTT; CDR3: CASSLGLRGATDTQYF
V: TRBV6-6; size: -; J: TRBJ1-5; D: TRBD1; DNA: TGTGCCAGCAGTTACAGGACAGGGGGCGGGGATCAGCCCCAGCATTTT; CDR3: CASSYRTGGGDQPQHF
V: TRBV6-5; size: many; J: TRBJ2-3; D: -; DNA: TGTGCCTCCCAACAGGGCGCTGGGGATACGCAGTATTTT; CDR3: CASQQGAGDTQYF
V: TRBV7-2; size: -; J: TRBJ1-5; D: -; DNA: TGTGCCAGCAGCATACCCGGGGGCAATCAGCCCCAGCATTTT; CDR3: CASSIPGGNQPQHF
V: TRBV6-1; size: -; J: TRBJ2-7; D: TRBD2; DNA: TGTGCCACCCAGAGCGGGAGGGCACACTACGAGCAGTACTTC; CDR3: CATQSGRAHYEQYF
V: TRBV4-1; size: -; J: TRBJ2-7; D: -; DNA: TGCGCCAGCAGCCAAGATAGCAGGTCCCGGGACTACGAGCAGTACTTC; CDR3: CASSQDSRSRDYEQYF
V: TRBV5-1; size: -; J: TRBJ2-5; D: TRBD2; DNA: TGCGCCAGCAGCTTGGGACTAGCGGGGGGCGGAGAGACCCAGTACTTC; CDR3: CASSLGLAGGGETQYF
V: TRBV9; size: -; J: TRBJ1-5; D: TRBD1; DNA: TGTGCCAGCCCCGAACCGACAGGGGTGGGTCAGCCCCAGCATTTT; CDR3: CASPEPTGVGQPQHF
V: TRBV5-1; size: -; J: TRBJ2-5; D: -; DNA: TGCGCCAGCAGCTTGGCCGGCGGCCAAGAGACCCAGTACTTC; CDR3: CASSLAGGQETQYF
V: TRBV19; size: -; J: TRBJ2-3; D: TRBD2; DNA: TGTGCCAGTAGTATAGGGTTAGCGGGATTCACAGATACGCAGTATTTT; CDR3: CASSIGLAGFTDTQYF
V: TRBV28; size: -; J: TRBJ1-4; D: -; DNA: TGTGCCAGCAGCCTGACTGGAAAACTGTTTTTT; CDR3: CASSLTGKLFF
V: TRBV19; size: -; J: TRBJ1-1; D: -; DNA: TGTGCCAGTAGCCTAAAGACAGAGCCATTTAGGTGGGCTTTCTTT; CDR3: CASSLKTEPFRWAFF
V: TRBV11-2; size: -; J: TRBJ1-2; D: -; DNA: TGTGCCAGCAGCCCCCGACAGGTTGGCTACACCTTC; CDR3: CASSPRQVGYTF
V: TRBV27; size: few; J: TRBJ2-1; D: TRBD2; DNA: TGTGCCAGCACGGTGAGCGGGGGAAGGAATGAGCAGTTCTTC; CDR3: CASTVSGGRNEQFF
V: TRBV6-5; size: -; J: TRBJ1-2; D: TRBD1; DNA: TGTGCCAGCAGCCTCGCACCGGGACAGTTCTATGGCTACACCTTC; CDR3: CASSLAPGQFYGYTF
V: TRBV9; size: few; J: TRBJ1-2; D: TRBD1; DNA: TGTGCCAGCAGCACCGGACAGGGAATAGGATCCGACTATGGCTACACCTTC; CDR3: CASSTGQGIGSDYGYTF
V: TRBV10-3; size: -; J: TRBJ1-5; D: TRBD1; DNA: TGTGCCACGTCCCAGGGGGCCGTTGGTCAGCCCCAGCATTTT; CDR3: CATSQGAVGQPQHF
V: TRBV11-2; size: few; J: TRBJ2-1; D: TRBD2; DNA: TGTGCCAGCAGCTATAAGGCGGGAGGGCCGAGTGAGCAGTTCTTC; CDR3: CASSYKAGGPSEQFF
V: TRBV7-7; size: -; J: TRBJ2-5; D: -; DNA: TGTGCTAGCAGCTTAGGGGTGGGGCTTGAGACCCAGTACTTC; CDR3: CASSLGVGLETQYF
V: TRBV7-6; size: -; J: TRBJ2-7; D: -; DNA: TGTGCCAGCAGCCACCCCGAGACACGCTACGAGCAGTACTTC; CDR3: CASSHPETRYEQYF
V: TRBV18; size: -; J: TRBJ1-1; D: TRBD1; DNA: TGTGCCAGCTCACCTGAGGGACAGGGGAACACTGAAGCTTTCTTT; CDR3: CASSPEGQGNTEAFF
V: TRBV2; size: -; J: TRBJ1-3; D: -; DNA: TGTGCCAGCAGTGAACCGGCGGCTGGAAACACCATATATTTT; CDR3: CASSEPAAGNTIYF
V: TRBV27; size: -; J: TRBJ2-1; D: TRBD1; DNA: TGTGCCAGCCGCGGACAGGGCTACAATGAGCAGTTCTTC; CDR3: CASRGQGYNEQFF
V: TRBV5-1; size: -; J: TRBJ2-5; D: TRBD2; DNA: TGCGCCAGCGCCCGTGGGACTAGCGGGAGTCCACGGGAGACCCAGTACTTC; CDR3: CASARGTSGSPRETQYF
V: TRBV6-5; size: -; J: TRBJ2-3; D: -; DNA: TGTGCCAGCAGTTACGAGGCTAGCACAGATACGCAGTATTTT; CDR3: CASSYEASTDTQYF
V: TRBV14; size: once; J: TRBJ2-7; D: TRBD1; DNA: TGTGCCAGCAGCCAAGATCGGCTTAGGACAGGAGGCTACGAGCAGTACTTC; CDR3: CASSQDRLRTGGYEQYF
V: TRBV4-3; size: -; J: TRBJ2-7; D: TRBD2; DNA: TGCGCCAGCAGCCACAGCGGGAGGGCACAAGAGCAGTACTTC; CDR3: CASSHSGRAQEQYF
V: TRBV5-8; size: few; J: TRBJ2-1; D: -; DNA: TGTGCCAGCAGCCGAGACCCCCTTCTAGACTACAATGAGCAGTTCTTC; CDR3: CASSRDPLLDYNEQFF
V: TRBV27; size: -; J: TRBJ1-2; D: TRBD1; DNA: TGTGCCAGCAGTCTGACAGGGTCCGCTGGCGGCTACACCTTC; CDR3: CASSLTGSAGGYTF
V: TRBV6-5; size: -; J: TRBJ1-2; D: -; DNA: TGTGCCAGCAGTTACGGCGGCTATGGCTACACCTTC; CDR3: CASSYGGYGYTF
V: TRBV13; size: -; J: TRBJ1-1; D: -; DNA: TGTGCCAGCAGCGCCAGGGGTGGTGAACTTACTGAAGCTTTCTTT; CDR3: CASSARGGELTEAFF
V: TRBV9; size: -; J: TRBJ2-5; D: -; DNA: TGTGCCAGCAGCGTAATTGGTAGGCTGGGGGGTGAGACCCAGTACTTC; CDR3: CASSVIGRLGGETQYF
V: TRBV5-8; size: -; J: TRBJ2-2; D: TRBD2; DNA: TGTGCCAGCAGCTTGGGGATTAGCGGGAGCGGGACCGGGGAGCTGTTTTTT; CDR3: CASSLGISGSGTGELFF
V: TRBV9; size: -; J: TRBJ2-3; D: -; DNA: TGTGCCAGCAGCATCAAGGGGGACACAGATACGCAGTATTTT; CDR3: CASSIKGDTDTQYF
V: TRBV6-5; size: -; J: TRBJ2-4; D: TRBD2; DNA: TGTGCCAGCAGGAGGGCGGGAGGAGCCAAAAACATTCAGTACTTC; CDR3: CASRRAGGAKNIQYF
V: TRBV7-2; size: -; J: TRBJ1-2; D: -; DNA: TGTGCCAGCAGCTTAGCACAGGGCTGGGATGGCTACACCTTC; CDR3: CASSLAQGWDGYTF
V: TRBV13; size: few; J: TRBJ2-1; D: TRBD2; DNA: TGTGCCAGCAGCCTCGGCCCGGGACTAGCGGTCTACAATGAGCAGTTCTTC; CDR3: CASSLGPGLAVYNEQFF
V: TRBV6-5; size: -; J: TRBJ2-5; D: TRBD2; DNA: TGTGCCAGCAGTTACTGGGAGGGCGGGCGGGAGACCCAGTACTTC; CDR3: CASSYWEGGRETQYF